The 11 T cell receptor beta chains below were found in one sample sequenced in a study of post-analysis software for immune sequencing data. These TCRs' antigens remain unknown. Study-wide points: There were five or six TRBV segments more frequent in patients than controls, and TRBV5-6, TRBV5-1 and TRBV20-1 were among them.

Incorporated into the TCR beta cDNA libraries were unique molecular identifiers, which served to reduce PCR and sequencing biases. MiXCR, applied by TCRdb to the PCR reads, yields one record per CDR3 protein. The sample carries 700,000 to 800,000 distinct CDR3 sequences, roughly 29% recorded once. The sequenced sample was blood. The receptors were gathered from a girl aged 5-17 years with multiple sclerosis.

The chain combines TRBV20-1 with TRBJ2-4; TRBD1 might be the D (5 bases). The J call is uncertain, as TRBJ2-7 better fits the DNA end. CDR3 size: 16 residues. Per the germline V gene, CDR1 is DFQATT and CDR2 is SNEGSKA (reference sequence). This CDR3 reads CSAESWIGVSSYEQYF. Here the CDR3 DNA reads TGCAGTGCTGAATCTTGGATAGGGGTTAGCTCCTACGAGCAGTACTTC.

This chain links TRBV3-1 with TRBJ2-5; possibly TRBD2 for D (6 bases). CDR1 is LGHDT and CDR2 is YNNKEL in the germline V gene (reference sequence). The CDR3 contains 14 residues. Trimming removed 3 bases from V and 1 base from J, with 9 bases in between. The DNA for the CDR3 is TGTGCCAGCAGCCATAACGGGGGCCAAGAGACCCAGTACTTC. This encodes CASSHNGGQETQYF.

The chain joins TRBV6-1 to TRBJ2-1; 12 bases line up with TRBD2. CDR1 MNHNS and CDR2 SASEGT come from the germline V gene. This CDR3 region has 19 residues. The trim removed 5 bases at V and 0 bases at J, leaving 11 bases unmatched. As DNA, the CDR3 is TGTGCCAGCAGTACCGGACTAGCGGGAATTCAAAGCTCCTACAATGAGCAGTTCTTC. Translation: CASSTGLAGIQSSYNEQFF.

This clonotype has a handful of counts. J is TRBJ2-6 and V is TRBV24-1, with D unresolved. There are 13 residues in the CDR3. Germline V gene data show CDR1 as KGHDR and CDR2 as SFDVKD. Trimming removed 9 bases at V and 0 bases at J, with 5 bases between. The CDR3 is CATSASGANVLTF. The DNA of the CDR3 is TGTGCCACCTCCGCCTCTGGGGCCAACGTCCTGACTTTC.

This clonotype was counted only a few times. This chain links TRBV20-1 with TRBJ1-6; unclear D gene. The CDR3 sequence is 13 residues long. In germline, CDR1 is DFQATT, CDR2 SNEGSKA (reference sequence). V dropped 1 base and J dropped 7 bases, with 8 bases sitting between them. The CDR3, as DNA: TGCAGTGCTAGAGGCCCAGTAAATTCACCCCTCCACTTT. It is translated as CSARGPVNSPLHF.

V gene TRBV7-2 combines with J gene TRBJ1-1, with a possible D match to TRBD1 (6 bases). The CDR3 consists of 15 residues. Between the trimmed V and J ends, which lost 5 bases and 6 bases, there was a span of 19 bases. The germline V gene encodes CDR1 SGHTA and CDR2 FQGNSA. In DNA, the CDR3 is TGTGCCAGCAGCAAACGTTCGGGGGCGGTCGCTGAAGCTTTCTTT. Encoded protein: CASSKRSGAVAEAFF.

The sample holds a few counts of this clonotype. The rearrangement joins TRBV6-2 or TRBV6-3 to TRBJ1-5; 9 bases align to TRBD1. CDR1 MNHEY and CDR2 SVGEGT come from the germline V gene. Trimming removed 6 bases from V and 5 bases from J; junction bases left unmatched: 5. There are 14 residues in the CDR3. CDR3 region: CASSRGQGYQPQHF. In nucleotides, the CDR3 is TGTGCCAGCAGCCGCGGACAGGGGTATCAGCCCCAGCATTTT.

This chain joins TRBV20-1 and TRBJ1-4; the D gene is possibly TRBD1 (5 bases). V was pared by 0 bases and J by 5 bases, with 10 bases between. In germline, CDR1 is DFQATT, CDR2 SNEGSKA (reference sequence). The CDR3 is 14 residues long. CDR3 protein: CSARDAGRNEKLFF. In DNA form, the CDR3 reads TGCAGTGCTAGAGATGCAGGGCGGAATGAAAAACTGTTTTTT.

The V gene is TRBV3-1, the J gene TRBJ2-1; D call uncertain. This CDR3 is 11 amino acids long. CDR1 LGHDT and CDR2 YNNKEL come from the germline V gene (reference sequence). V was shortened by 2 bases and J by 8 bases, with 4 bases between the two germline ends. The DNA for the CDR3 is TGTGCCAGCAGCCAATTCGATGAGCAGTTCTTC. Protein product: CASSQFDEQFF.

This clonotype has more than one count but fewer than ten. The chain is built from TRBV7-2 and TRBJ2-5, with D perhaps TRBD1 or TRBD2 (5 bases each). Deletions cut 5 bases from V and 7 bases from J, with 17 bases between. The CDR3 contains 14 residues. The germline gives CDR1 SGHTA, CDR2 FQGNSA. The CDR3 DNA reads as TGTGCCAGCAGCATTCCCGGGACGGGCGGGACCCAGTACTTC. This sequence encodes CASSIPGTGGTQYF.

CDR3 DNA: TGCAGCGTGATGACAGGAACTATCACTGAAGCTTTCTTT. This encodes CSVMTGTITEAFF. The rearrangement links TRBV29-1 to TRBJ1-1; tentative D call: TRBD1 (6 bases). Trimming shortened V by 6 bases and J by 4 bases, and 15 bases separated the two germline ends. There are 13 residues in the CDR3. Germline CDR1 and CDR2: SQVTM and ANQGSEA.